Listed below are T cell receptor beta chains from one sample, sequenced in a study of OX40 agonist ivuxolimab in advanced cancers. The table came from immunoSEQ multiplex PCR; TCRdb's copy has only in-frame clones and leaves some out. The table includes approximately 54,000 clones, about 88% detected once. Sequences were derived from CD4+ or CD8+ T cells sorted from blood, sampled in a trial of the OX40 agonist ivuxolimab. All receptors derive from an adult with an advanced solid tumor such as melanoma, head and neck, liver or kidney cancer. CDR3s include the opening cysteine and the closing phenylalanine or tryptophan. The D gene is left open where the match is weak. Size is stated for part of the rows, as once, few or many counts, or as a class when the clone is expanded.

v_gene	j_gene	d_gene	abundance	CDR3aa	CDR3nt
TRBV20-1	TRBJ1-1	NA	NA	CSARNSDKAFF	TGCAGTGCTAGGAACAGCGATAAAGCTTTCTTT
TRBV5-1	TRBJ2-1	NA	NA	CASSLFNRNNEQFF	TGCGCCAGCAGCTTGTTTAACAGAAACAATGAGCAGTTCTTC
TRBV2	TRBJ2-2	TRBD2	NA	CASSGLAGKRTNTGELFF	TGTGCCAGCAGCGGACTAGCGGGGAAGAGGACGAACACCGGGGAGCTGTTTTTT
TRBV7-3	TRBJ1-1	TRBD1	NA	CASSVGGAGAEAFF	TGTGCCAGCAGCGTAGGGGGCGCCGGGGCTGAAGCTTTCTTT
TRBV9	TRBJ1-6	NA	NA	CASSVEGENNSPLHF	TGTGCCAGCAGCGTAGAAGGGGAGAATAATTCACCCCTCCACTTT
TRBV7-9	TRBJ2-7	TRBD2	NA	CASRASGSRPEQYF	TGTGCCAGCAGAGCTAGCGGGAGTCGGCCCGAGCAGTACTTC
TRBV27	TRBJ1-5	NA	NA	CASSFNGEGFQPQHF	TGTGCCAGCAGTTTTAACGGCGAGGGATTTCAGCCCCAGCATTTT
TRBV5-6	TRBJ1-6	NA	NA	CASSLVDNSPLHF	TGTGCCAGCAGCTTGGTCGACAATTCACCCCTCCACTTT
TRBV19	TRBJ2-5	NA	NA	CASSISAGQETQYF	TGTGCCAGTAGTATTTCGGCCGGCCAGGAGACCCAGTACTTC
TRBV6-1	TRBJ2-4	NA	once	CASSDPGAGAKNIQYF	TGTGCCAGCAGTGACCCGGGGGCCGGAGCCAAAAACATTCAGTACTTC
TRBV5-6	TRBJ1-4	TRBD1	NA	CASSLMGQGAGKLFF	TGTGCCAGCAGCTTGATGGGACAGGGGGCGGGTAAACTGTTTTTT
TRBV14	TRBJ1-1	NA	NA	CASSQGMGRNTEAFF	TGTGCCAGCAGCCAAGGGATGGGGAGGAACACTGAAGCTTTCTTT
TRBV6-5	TRBJ2-2	NA	NA	CASSAGFTGELFF	TGTGCCAGCAGTGCGGGGTTCACCGGGGAGCTGTTTTTT
TRBV28	TRBJ2-7	TRBD1	NA	CASSSDRGKRQYF	TGTGCCAGCAGTTCGGACAGGGGGAAACGGCAGTACTTC
TRBV28	TRBJ2-2	TRBD1	NA	CASSLPRQGGGELFF	TGTGCCAGCAGTTTACCAAGACAGGGTGGCGGGGAGCTGTTTTTT
TRBV6-5	TRBJ1-3	NA	NA	CASKVGQHSGNTIYF	TGTGCCAGCAAAGTCGGACAGCACTCTGGAAACACCATATATTTT
TRBV5-1	TRBJ1-1	NA	NA	CASKGTNTEAFF	TGCGCCAGCAAGGGGACCAACACTGAAGCTTTCTTT
TRBV18	TRBJ1-1	NA	NA	CASSPDRRTEAFF	TGTGCCAGCTCACCGGACAGACGGACTGAAGCTTTCTTT
TRBV2	TRBJ2-3	TRBD1	NA	CASSEAKTGGMSADTQYF	TGTGCCAGCAGTGAAGCCAAGACAGGGGGCATGTCAGCAGATACGCAGTATTTT
TRBV7-9	TRBJ2-5	NA	NA	CASSFGRQETQYF	TGTGCCAGCAGCTTTGGGCGGCAAGAGACCCAGTACTTC
TRBV10-3	TRBJ1-1	NA	NA	CASFDYSIREAFF	TGTGCCAGCTTTGACTACAGTATTCGTGAAGCTTTCTTT
TRBV2	TRBJ1-4	TRBD1	NA	CASRGGQVGSEKLFF	TGTGCCAGCAGGGGGGGACAGGTTGGGAGTGAAAAACTGTTTTTT
TRBV5-6	TRBJ2-7	NA	NA	CASSRSRAAHEQYF	TGTGCCAGCAGCCGGAGCCGGGCCGCCCACGAGCAGTACTTC
TRBV28	TRBJ1-4	NA	NA	CASSFDLGGNEKLFF	TGTGCCAGCAGTTTCGATTTAGGTGGTAATGAAAAACTGTTTTTT
TRBV11-2	TRBJ2-7	TRBD2	once	CASSSTAGANYEQYF	TGTGCCAGCAGCTCGACAGCGGGGGCAAACTACGAGCAGTACTTC
TRBV6-1	TRBJ2-2	NA	NA	CASRDRSNTGELFF	TGTGCCAGCAGGGACAGATCGAACACCGGGGAGCTGTTTTTT
TRBV15	TRBJ1-3	TRBD1	NA	CATSKDRGLGSGNTIYF	TGTGCCACCAGCAAAGACAGGGGCCTTGGCTCTGGAAACACCATATATTTT
TRBV19	TRBJ2-3	NA	few	CASKDGGRTDTQYF	TGTGCCAGTAAAGACGGGGGGCGCACAGATACGCAGTATTTT
TRBV18	TRBJ2-1	NA	NA	CASSPLLGVNEQFF	TGTGCCAGCTCACCACTGCTAGGGGTGAATGAGCAGTTCTTC